A selection of T cell receptor beta chains follows, all from one sample in a study of T cell repertoires in cytomegalovirus infection. A single record per CDR3 protein comes from TCRdb applying MiXCR to the reads. In the table there are more than 85,000 distinct CDR3 sequences, about 28% of which are singletons. Their recognized antigens are unknown. Sequencing was performed on CD8+ T cells from cultured PBMCs, taken from culture after CMV antigen stimulation. Source of these receptors: a human donor in good health (CMV status not recorded). Some clones in this sample may be carry-over from other donors' samples. The CDR3 runs from the conserved cysteine through the conserved F or W. A D gene is named only where the DNA matches it firmly. Clone size appears in some rows only: once, few, many, or a class for an expanded clone.

D gene	V gene	clone size	J gene	CDR3 protein	CDR3 DNA
NA	TRBV12-3/TRBV12-4	NA	TRBJ2-1	CASIPWPLVEKSSYNEQFF	TGTGCCAGCATCCCCTGGCCATTGGTGGAAAAAAGCTCCTACAATGAGCAGTTCTTC
TRBD2	TRBV7-6	many	TRBJ2-1	CASSRTSGGPRNEQFF	TGTGCCAGCAGCCGGACTAGCGGGGGGCCTAGAAATGAGCAGTTCTTC
NA	TRBV2	NA	TRBJ2-1	CASSEGGEVTNEQFF	TGTGCCAGCAGTGAGGGGGGCGAAGTAACGAATGAGCAGTTCTTC
NA	TRBV3-1	many	TRBJ2-6	CASSSGSGGANVLTF	TGTGCCAGCAGCTCAGGGAGTGGTGGGGCCAACGTCCTGACTTTC
TRBD1	TRBV4-1	few	TRBJ1-1	CASSQDPWDRYTEAFF	TGCGCCAGCAGCCAAGATCCCTGGGACAGATACACTGAAGCTTTCTTT
NA	TRBV20-1	NA	TRBJ1-2	CSARDRGYYGYTF	TGCAGTGCTAGAGACAGGGGATACTATGGCTACACCTTC
NA	TRBV7-8	many	TRBJ2-2	CASSSDRMANTGELFF	TGTGCCAGCAGCTCCGACAGGATGGCGAACACCGGGGAGCTGTTTTTT
NA	TRBV2	few	TRBJ2-7	CASSAGYEQYF	TGTGCCAGCAGTGCAGGGTACGAGCAGTACTTC
TRBD2	TRBV27	once	TRBJ2-1	CASSQGLAVYNEQFF	TGTGCCAGCAGTCAGGGACTAGCGGTCTACAATGAGCAGTTCTTC
NA	TRBV6-1	NA	TRBJ1-5	CASTTHNQPQHF	TGTGCCAGCACCACGCACAATCAGCCCCAGCATTTT
NA	TRBV12-3/TRBV12-4	few	TRBJ2-1	CASSPGVYNEQFF	TGTGCCAGCAGTCCGGGGGTCTACAATGAGCAGTTCTTC
NA	TRBV20-1	NA	TRBJ1-5	CGADPQPQHF	TGCGGTGCTGACCCTCAGCCCCAGCATTTT
TRBD1	TRBV3-1	NA	TRBJ2-6	CASSHPTGSGANVLTF	TGTGCCAGCAGCCACCCGACAGGGTCTGGGGCCAACGTCCTGACTTTC
NA	TRBV12-3/TRBV12-4	NA	TRBJ2-2	CASTVGTGELFF	TGTGCCAGCACTGTCGGGACCGGGGAGCTGTTTTTT
TRBD2	TRBV6-1	few	TRBJ2-2	CASSKGLAGTGELFF	TGTGCCAGCAGTAAGGGACTAGCGGGTACCGGGGAGCTGTTTTTT
NA	TRBV29-1	many	TRBJ2-7	CSVEDKTVGQGGYEQYF	TGCAGCGTTGAAGATAAGACCGTGGGGCAGGGTGGCTACGAGCAGTACTTC
TRBD1	TRBV27	NA	TRBJ2-2	CASGGQLITGELFF	TGTGCCAGCGGGGGACAGCTGATAACCGGGGAGCTGTTTTTT
TRBD2	TRBV5-1	NA	TRBJ2-1	CASSPGASGLAGEISYNEQFF	TGCGCCAGCAGCCCTGGGGCTTCCGGACTAGCGGGGGAGATCTCCTACAATGAGCAGTTCTTC
NA	TRBV7-9	few	TRBJ1-6	CASRGGRVDRSPLHF	TGTGCCAGCAGGGGAGGAAGGGTTGATCGTTCACCCCTCCACTTT
NA	TRBV12-3/TRBV12-4	NA	TRBJ1-3	CASPEGWGNTIYF	TGTGCCTCCCCAGAGGGTTGGGGAAACACCATATATTTT
TRBD1	TRBV6-6	NA	TRBJ1-1	CASKVDRVGTEAFF	TGTGCCAGCAAGGTCGACAGGGTGGGCACTGAAGCTTTCTTT
NA	TRBV25-1	NA	TRBJ1-5	CASSEGANNQPQHF	TGTGCCAGCAGTGAAGGGGCCAACAATCAGCCCCAGCATTTT
TRBD1	TRBV2	few	TRBJ2-7	CASSLPRTGGSYEQYF	TGTGCCAGCAGTTTACCTAGGACAGGGGGCTCCTACGAGCAGTACTTC
NA	TRBV6-5	NA	TRBJ2-3	CASSDPGSDTQYF	TGTGCCAGCAGTGATCCAGGGTCAGATACGCAGTATTTT
TRBD1	TRBV7-9	many	TRBJ2-1	CASSLLGQGRDNEQFF	TGTGCCAGCAGTTTGTTGGGACAGGGGCGAGACAATGAGCAGTTCTTC
NA	TRBV3-1	few	TRBJ1-2	CASSYREPPVHGYTF	TGTGCCAGCAGCTACCGGGAGCCCCCCGTCCATGGCTACACCTTC
NA	TRBV4-2	once	TRBJ1-4	CASSLQGNEKLFF	TGTGCCAGCAGCCTTCAAGGGAATGAAAAACTGTTTTTT
NA	TRBV2	many	TRBJ1-2	CASSEEGDIYGYTF	TGTGCCAGCAGTGAAGAGGGGGACATCTATGGCTACACCTTC
TRBD2	TRBV9	NA	TRBJ2-1	CASSVTGGGYNEQFF	TGTGCCAGCAGCGTAACCGGGGGGGGGTACAATGAGCAGTTCTTC
NA	TRBV9	NA	TRBJ1-1	CASSPPGTMPVTEAFF	TGTGCCAGCAGCCCCCCCGGGACGATGCCGGTGACTGAAGCTTTCTTT
NA	TRBV27	few	TRBJ1-2	CASSIAGGARGGYTF	TGTGCCAGCAGCATAGCCGGGGGGGCGCGGGGTGGCTACACCTTC
NA	TRBV27	few	TRBJ2-7	CASSLFGTEAYEQYF	TGTGCCAGCAGTTTATTCGGGACGGAGGCCTACGAGCAGTACTTC
NA	TRBV27	NA	TRBJ2-7	CASRDNGYEQYF	TGTGCCAGCCGGGACAATGGCTACGAGCAGTACTTC
NA	TRBV30	NA	TRBJ1-1	CAWRGLRGNTEAFF	TGTGCCTGGAGGGGACTCAGGGGGAACACTGAAGCTTTCTTT
TRBD1	TRBV4-1	NA	TRBJ1-1	CASSQRQGAPEAFF	TGCGCCAGCAGCCAAAGACAGGGGGCCCCTGAAGCTTTCTTT
NA	TRBV12-5	NA	TRBJ2-7	CASGLGPTGYEQYF	TGTGCTAGTGGTTTGGGACCGACTGGCTACGAGCAGTACTTC
NA	TRBV7-9	NA	TRBJ2-7	CASSRMDPYLPYEQYF	TGTGCCAGCAGCCGAATGGACCCATACCTCCCCTACGAGCAGTACTTC
NA	TRBV2	NA	TRBJ2-7	CASSLTGLSSYEQYF	TGTGCCAGCAGTCTTACAGGGCTTAGCTCCTACGAGCAGTACTTC
NA	TRBV2	few	TRBJ2-7	CATWGSSYEQYF	TGTGCCACATGGGGTAGCTCCTACGAGCAGTACTTC
NA	TRBV12-3/TRBV12-4	NA	TRBJ2-1	CASSLIVNNEQFF	TGTGCCAGCAGTTTGATAGTAAACAATGAGCAGTTCTTC